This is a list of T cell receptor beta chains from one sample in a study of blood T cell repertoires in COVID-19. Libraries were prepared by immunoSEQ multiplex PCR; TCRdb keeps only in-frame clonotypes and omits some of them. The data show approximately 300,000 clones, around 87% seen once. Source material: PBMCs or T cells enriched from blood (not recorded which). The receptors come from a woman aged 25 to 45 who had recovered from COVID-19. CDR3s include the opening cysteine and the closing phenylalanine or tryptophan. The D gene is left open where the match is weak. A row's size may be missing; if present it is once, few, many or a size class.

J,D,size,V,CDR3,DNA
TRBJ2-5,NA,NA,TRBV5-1,CASSPLDSHEETQYF,TGCGCCAGCAGCCCTCTCGACTCTCACGAGGAGACCCAGTACTTC
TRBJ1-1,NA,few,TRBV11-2,CASSLVGATEAFF,TGTGCCAGCAGCTTAGTTGGAGCCACTGAAGCTTTCTTT
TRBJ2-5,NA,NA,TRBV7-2,CASSLVLEQETQYF,TGTGCCAGCAGCTTAGTACTAGAGCAAGAGACCCAGTACTTC
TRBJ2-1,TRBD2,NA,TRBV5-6,CASSFFGTSGAYNEQFF,TGTGCCAGCAGCTTTTTCGGGACTAGCGGGGCTTACAATGAGCAGTTCTTC
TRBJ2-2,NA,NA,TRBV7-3,CASSPGVTGELFF,TGTGCCAGCAGCCCAGGGGTGACCGGGGAGCTGTTTTTT
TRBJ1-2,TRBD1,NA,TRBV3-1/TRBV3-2,CASSRLPLTGVGYTF,TGTGCCAGCAGCCGCCTACCACTTACAGGGGTTGGCTACACCTTC
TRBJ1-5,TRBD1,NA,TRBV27,CASSLSGYRGINQPQHF,TGTGCCAGCAGTTTATCGGGTTACAGGGGGATCAATCAGCCCCAGCATTTT
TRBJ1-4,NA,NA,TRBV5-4,CASSLGRGRTNEKLFF,TGTGCCAGCAGCTTGGGCCGGGGAAGGACTAATGAAAAACTGTTTTTT
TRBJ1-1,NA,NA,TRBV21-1,CASSRSQGRNTEAFF,TGTGCCAGCAGCAGATCACAGGGGCGGAACACTGAAGCTTTCTTT
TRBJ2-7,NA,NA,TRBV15,CATSKGAMSYEQYF,TGTGCCACCAGCAAAGGGGCCATGTCGTACGAGCAGTACTTC
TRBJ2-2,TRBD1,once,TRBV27,CASSLYRGTGELFF,TGTGCCAGCAGCCTCTACAGGGGAACCGGGGAGCTGTTTTTT
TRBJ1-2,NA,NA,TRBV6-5,CASSWAGGDYGYTF,TGTGCCAGCAGTTGGGCGGGCGGGGACTATGGCTACACCTTC
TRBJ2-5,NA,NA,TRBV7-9,CASSLTGSETQYF,TGTGCCAGCAGCTTAACAGGGAGTGAGACCCAGTACTTC
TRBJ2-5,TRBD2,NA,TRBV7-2,CASGLAGLRETQYF,TGTGCCAGCGGACTAGCGGGGCTTCGCGAGACCCAGTACTTC
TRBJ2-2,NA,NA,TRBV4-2,CASSQGGGDTGELFF,TGTGCCAGCAGCCAGGGAGGGGGGGACACCGGGGAGCTGTTTTTT
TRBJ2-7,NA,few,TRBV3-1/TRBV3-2,CASSRASLSYEQYF,TGTGCCAGCAGCCGGGCCTCGCTCTCCTACGAGCAGTACTTC
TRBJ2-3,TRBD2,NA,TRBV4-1,CASSQSGGSSTDTQYF,TGCGCCAGCAGCCAAAGCGGGGGGTCTAGCACAGATACGCAGTATTTT
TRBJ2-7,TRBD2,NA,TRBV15,CATSRGGLRTYEQYF,TGTGCCACCAGCAGAGGGGGACTAAGAACCTACGAGCAGTACTTC
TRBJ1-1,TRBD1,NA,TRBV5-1,CASSLGQGILGAFF,TGCGCCAGCAGCTTGGGACAGGGAATTCTGGGAGCTTTCTTT
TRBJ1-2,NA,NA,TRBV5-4,CASSLRTDSYGYTF,TGTGCCAGCAGCTTACGGACAGATTCCTATGGCTACACCTTC
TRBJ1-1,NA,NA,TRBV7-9,CASSSTVNTEAFF,TGTGCCAGCAGTTCAACAGTGAACACTGAAGCTTTCTTT
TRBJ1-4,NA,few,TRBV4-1,CASSQLRGEKLFF,TGCGCCAGCAGCCAGCTCAGGGGAGAAAAACTGTTTTTT
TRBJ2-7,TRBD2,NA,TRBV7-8,CASSLGWTSGNEQYF,TGTGCCAGCAGCTTAGGGTGGACTAGCGGAAACGAGCAGTACTTC
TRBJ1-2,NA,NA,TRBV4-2,CASSQDLGGDGYTF,TGTGCCAGCAGCCAAGACTTGGGGGGGGATGGCTACACCTTC
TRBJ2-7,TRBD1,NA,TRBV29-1,CSVRDRGFYEQYF,TGCAGCGTCCGGGACAGGGGGTTCTACGAGCAGTACTTC
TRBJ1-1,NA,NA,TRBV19,CASSIGGSGGAFF,TGTGCCAGTAGTATTGGAGGCTCAGGTGGAGCTTTCTTT